The 8 T cell receptor beta chains reported below all come from one sample, sequenced in a study of early T cells in non-severe SARS-CoV-2 infection. TCRdb passed the 5' RACE reads through MiXCR, listing each CDR3 protein once. This table holds under 95,000 distinct CDR3 sequences, roughly 12% found once. Sequencing input: whole blood. Every receptor here comes from an adult who was a healthcare worker with PCR-confirmed SARS-CoV-2 infection or an uninfected control (not recorded which).

This clonotype was found many times. The rearrangement links TRBV20-1 to TRBJ2-7, with TRBD2 as a possible D gene (6 bases). The germline V gene encodes CDR1 DFQATT and CDR2 SNEGSKA (reference sequence). With 5 bases removed from V and 2 bases from J, the gap between germline ends came to 16 bases. The CDR3 sequence is 14 residues long. The CDR3 DNA is TGCAGTGCTGCTCCCGGGACTGAGACCTACGAGCAGTACTTC. This gives the protein CSAAPGTETYEQYF.

This clonotype has only a few counts. V and J are TRBV9 and TRBJ2-2, with 12 bases fitting TRBD2. The germline gives CDR1 SGDLS, CDR2 YYNGEE. V trimming: 7 bases; J trimming: 4 bases; junction bases outside the gene matches: 2. This CDR3 is built from 14 residues. The CDR3 DNA sequence: TGTGCCAGCGGACTAGCGGGGTTCACCGGGGAGCTGTTTTTT. Protein: CASGLAGFTGELFF.

J is TRBJ2-1 and V is TRBV11-2; 12 bases are shared with TRBD2. The CDR3 contains 20 residues. Germline lookup yields CDR1 SGHAT and CDR2 FQNNGV. The V gene end was trimmed by 5 bases and the J gene end by 0 bases; junction bases not matched to a gene: 14. CDR3 protein: CASSPTGLAGRRSSYNEQFF. The DNA for the CDR3 is TGTGCCAGCAGCCCTACCGGACTAGCGGGGCGCCGTAGCTCCTACAATGAGCAGTTCTTC.

The rearrangement joins TRBV7-6 to TRBJ1-5, with TRBD1 as a possible D gene (5 bases). Trimming stripped 8 bases from V and 4 bases from J, with 15 bases between. The germline CDR1 and CDR2 sequences are SGHVS and FNYEAQ. The CDR3 consists of 14 residues. The CDR3 region is CASSPLGVNQPQHF. Written as DNA, the CDR3 is TGTGCCAGCTCCCCCCTGGGGGTAAATCAGCCCCAGCATTTT. The full variable domain, with the rest looked up from reference TRBV7-6 and TRBJ1-5, is GAGVSQSPRYKVTKRGQDVALRCDPISGHVSLYWYRQALGQGPEFLTYFNYEAQQDKSGLPNDRFSAERPEGSISTLTIQRTEQRDSAMYRCASSPLGVNQPQHFGDGTRLSIL.

This clonotype was seen at least ten times. The chain uses TRBV5-1 and TRBJ2-4, with D possibly matching TRBD1 (5 bases). V was pared by 0 bases and J by 0 bases, with 13 bases between. The CDR3 has 17 amino acids. Germline values: CDR1 SGHRS, CDR2 YFSETQ. This CDR3 is CASSLGQSAKAKNIQYF. DNA of the CDR3: TGCGCCAGCAGCTTGGGACAGTCCGCGAAAGCCAAAAACATTCAGTACTTC.

In this sample, this clonotype turned up a few times. V is TRBV20-1 and J is TRBJ2-1, with TRBD2 identical over 10 bases. From germline, CDR1 is DFQATT and CDR2 SNEGSKA (reference sequence). The CDR3 consists of 16 residues. V lost 1 base to trimming and J lost 9 bases; unmatched junction nucleotides: 12. The CDR3 nucleotides are TGCAGTGCTAGAGCCCTACTAGCGGGACGGAGGGGTGAGCAGTTCTTC. Protein product: CSARALLAGRRGEQFF.

This clonotype was seen ten or more times. This rearrangement joins TRBV6-5 to TRBJ2-1; 11 positions match TRBD2. Germline-derived CDR1 and CDR2 are MNHEY and SVGAGI. The CDR3 is 14 amino acids. V shed 6 bases and J 8 bases; nucleotides not matched to a gene: 6. The CDR3: CASRIAGGIDEQFF. CDR3 nucleotide sequence: TGTGCCAGCAGGATAGCGGGAGGGATAGATGAGCAGTTCTTC.

Many counts were recorded for this clonotype. The chain links TRBV25-1 to TRBJ2-2, with 9 bases aligning to TRBD2. The V segment lost 10 bases and the J segment 6 bases; nucleotides outside the gene matches: 12. Germline V CDR1 and CDR2: MGHDK, SYGVNS. This CDR3 contains 15 residues. The CDR3 region has the DNA TGTGCCACCAGGCAGCGGGAGGATAGTTCCGGGGAGCTGTTTTTT. It is translated as CATRQREDSSGELFF. Full variable domain (remainder filled in from reference TRBV25-1 and TRBJ2-2): EADIYQTPRYLVIGTGKKITLECSQTMGHDKMYWYQQDPGMELHLIHYSYGVNSTEKGDLSSESTVSRIRTEHFPLTLESARPSHTSQYLCATRQREDSSGELFFGEGSRLTVL.